The 22 T cell receptor beta chains reported below all come from one sample, sequenced in a study of beta chain features in type 1 diabetes. General study points: The study found moderately but significantly shorter TCRB CDR3s in all four CD4+ subsets of Type 1 diabetes patients.

As every portion of the isolated RNA was reverse transcribed, the sequencing read expressed TCRB transcripts. Using immunoSEQ multiplex PCR, the repertoire was profiled, and TCRdb retains in-frame clones only, with some absent. The sample holds roughly 260,000 clones, roughly 22% seen once. Their cognate antigens are unknown. The specimen was naive CD4+ T cells from blood. Every receptor here comes from a woman in her thirties or forties with type 1 diabetes.

This chain connects TRBV5-1 to TRBJ2-5; TRBD1 matches 12 bases. Trimming cost V 2 bases and J 5 bases; bases outside gene matches: 7. The germline gives CDR1 SGHRS, CDR2 YFSETQ. The CDR3 totals 16 residues. The CDR3 DNA follows: TGCGCCAGCAGCTTCGCCGGGACAGGGGGCTTGGAGACCCAGTACTTC. It specifies CASSFAGTGGLETQYF.

There are a few counts of this clone. The chain employs TRBV29-1 and TRBJ1-1, with TRBD1 matching over 8 bases. V lost 6 bases and J lost 4; bases outside the gene matches: 7. CDR3 length: 13 residues. Germline V lookup: CDR1 SQVTM, CDR2 ANQGSEA. The CDR3 sequence: CSVGTGVGTEAFF. CDR3 coding DNA: TGCAGCGTAGGGACAGGCGTAGGCACTGAAGCTTTCTTT.

This clone has a handful of counts. The rearrangement joins TRBV11-3 to TRBJ2-7; tentatively, D is TRBD2 (6 bases). Germline V gives CDR1 SGHNT, CDR2 YENEEA. With 1 base removed from V and 9 bases from J, the gap between germline ends came to 10 bases. CDR3 length: 12 amino acids. CDR3 protein: CASSLGDSRQYF. CDR3 bases: TGTGCCAGCAGCTTAGGGGACTCGCGGCAGTACTTC.

The CDR3 DNA follows: TGTGCCGTCTCCGGGACAGGGTGGAACACTGAAGCTTTCTTT. This sequence encodes CAVSGTGWNTEAFF. The J gene is TRBJ1-1, the V gene TRBV19; 9 bases match TRBD1. The junction had 8 bases not matched to a gene; V was cut back by 11 bases and J by 1 base. The V gene's germline CDR1 is LNHDA and CDR2 SQIVND (reference sequence). The CDR3 is 14 amino acids.

This clone was recorded once. This sequence joins TRBV4-3 and TRBJ2-2; D is perhaps TRBD2 (5 bases). CDR3 length: 17 amino acids. Per the germline V gene, CDR1 is LGHNA and CDR2 is YSLEER. Trimming took 0 bases from V and 5 from J, leaving 16 bases between them. In DNA form, the CDR3 reads TGCGCCAGCAGCCAAGACGGCCAGAGCTTAGCGACCGGGGAGCTGTTTTTT. Its translation is CASSQDGQSLATGELFF.

The chain recombines TRBV5-1 with TRBJ2-3; D may be TRBD1 (5 bases). Deletions cut 4 bases from V and 0 bases from J, with 12 bases between. Germline V gene sequence: CDR1 SGHRS, CDR2 YFSETQ. The CDR3 is made up of 15 amino acids. This chain's CDR3 is CASSPGPPSTDTQYF. The CDR3 nucleotides are TGCGCCAGCAGCCCAGGGCCTCCGAGCACAGATACGCAGTATTTT.

The sample holds a few counts of this clone. The chain uses TRBV5-1 and TRBJ2-7; 10 nucleotides agree with TRBD1. This CDR3 is built from 15 residues. J gave up 5 bases and V 4 bases, and 9 bases lay outside the gene matches. The germline CDR1 and CDR2 sequences are SGHRS and YFSETQ. The CDR3 is CASSPPGQGRNEQYF. The CDR3, as DNA: TGCGCCAGCAGCCCCCCGGGACAGGGGAGGAACGAGCAGTACTTC.

In its sample, this clone was seen a few times. The chain links TRBV29-1 to TRBJ1-4; D is possibly TRBD1 (5 bases). The length of the CDR3 is 12 residues. The germline V gene encodes CDR1 SQVTM and CDR2 ANQGSEA. V lost 4 bases, J lost 6 bases, and 9 bases lay in between. This CDR3 is CSVGRTYEKLFF. The CDR3, as DNA: TGCAGCGTTGGCAGGACATATGAAAAACTGTTTTTT.

V is TRBV15 and J is TRBJ1-2; no firm D call. Deletions cut 0 bases from V and 8 bases from J, with 19 bases between. The CDR3 consists of 16 residues. Germline lookup yields CDR1 LNHNV and CDR2 YYDKDF (reference sequence). CDR3 sequence (DNA): TGTGCCACCAGCAGAGATACGGGTGGCTCGCTCTTGGGCTACACCTTC. It codes for CATSRDTGGSLLGYTF.

The rearrangement links TRBV9 to TRBJ2-2; D not resolved. Trimming removed 3 bases at V and 6 bases at J, with 9 bases between. The CDR3 has 13 residues. Per the germline V gene, CDR1 is SGDLS and CDR2 is YYNGEE. The CDR3 DNA sequence: TGTGCCAGCAGCGCGCCTCCGGCCGGGGAGCTGTTTTTT. Protein sequence: CASSAPPAGELFF.

This clone was detected a few times. This rearrangement joins TRBV5-1 to TRBJ1-2, with 9 bases aligning to TRBD1. The germline gives CDR1 SGHRS, CDR2 YFSETQ. CDR3 length: 15 amino acids. The J segment lost 4 bases and the V segment lost 0 bases, leaving 4 bases of the junction unmatched. DNA for the CDR3: TGCGCCAGCAGCTTGGGACAGGGGGATTTCTATGGCTACACCTTC. Protein sequence: CASSLGQGDFYGYTF.

V usage is TRBV29-1 and J usage is TRBJ2-7, with 10 bases fitting TRBD2. In germline, CDR1 is SQVTM, CDR2 ANQGSEA. V dropped 7 bases and J dropped 2; count of bases not matched to a gene: 8. CDR3 length: 14 amino acids. CDR3: CSAGEGLATYEQYF. The CDR3 region has the DNA TGCAGCGCAGGGGAGGGACTAGCGACCTACGAGCAGTACTTC.

CDR3 coding DNA: TGTGCCACCCGCTCCTACAATGAGCAGTTCTTC. It yields the protein CATRSYNEQFF. The chain employs TRBV19 and TRBJ2-1; D is unclear. Per germline, CDR1 LNHDA and CDR2 SQIVND (reference sequence). V was pared by 10 bases and J by 0 bases, with 4 bases between. The CDR3 runs 11 residues.

The V and J genes are TRBV7-9 and TRBJ2-1, with TRBD2 matching over 9 bases. Germline trimming cut 5 bases from V and 10 bases from J; bases unmatched to any gene: 9. Germline V lookup: CDR1 SEHNR, CDR2 FQNEAQ (reference sequence). This CDR3 region has 14 residues. The CDR3: CASSLPGLAWEQFF. CDR3 coding DNA: TGTGCCAGCAGCCTGCCGGGACTAGCATGGGAGCAGTTCTTC.

This clone showed up just once. The chain recombines TRBV14 with TRBJ2-7, with D possibly matching TRBD2 (6 bases). The CDR3 covers 12 residues. From germline, CDR1 is SGHDN and CDR2 FVKESK. Trimming took off 8 bases at V and 4 bases at J, with 12 bases between the two ends. The CDR3 loop reads CASGPAGYEQYF. The CDR3 region has the DNA TGTGCCAGCGGACCGGCGGGGTACGAGCAGTACTTC.

The sample holds a few counts of this clone. The rearrangement joins TRBV21-1 to TRBJ2-1; the tabulated D call, TRBD2, remains unverified against the DNA. TRBV21-1 is tagged as a pseudogene. The CDR3 extends over 17 amino acids. This CDR3 is CASTPNEEVDSYNEQFF. CDR3 DNA sequence: TGTGCCAGCACTCCAAATGAGGAGGTGGACTCCTACAATGAGCAGTTCTTC.

V usage is TRBV6-6 and J usage is TRBJ1-5; D is ambiguous. V shed 10 bases and J shed 2 bases, with 18 bases lying between them. Germline V gene lookup returns CDR1 MNHNY and CDR2 SVGAGI (reference sequence). The CDR3 consists of 15 residues. The CDR3 here is CATLPLRYGNQPQHF. The CDR3 DNA is TGTGCCACCCTTCCCCTAAGATATGGCAATCAGCCCCAGCATTTT.

The rearrangement links TRBV4-3 to TRBJ2-2; the match to TRBD1 covers 9 bases. J was trimmed by 5 bases and V by 1 base; bases with no gene match: 8. In germline, CDR1 is LGHNA, CDR2 YSLEER. The CDR3 contains 17 residues. The chain's CDR3 is CASSQVSGQGRTGELFF. Written as DNA, the CDR3 is TGCGCCAGCAGCCAAGTATCGGGACAGGGAAGAACCGGGGAGCTGTTTTTT.

V and J are TRBV4-3 and TRBJ2-6; a possible D gene is TRBD2 (6 bases). The V gene lost 0 bases and the J gene lost 2 bases, with 8 bases spanning the gap. CDR3 length: 16 amino acids. Germline loops: CDR1 LGHNA, CDR2 YSLEER. CDR3: CASSQDSGAGANVLTF. CDR3 DNA: TGCGCCAGCAGCCAAGATTCGGGGGCTGGGGCCAACGTCCTGACTTTC.

This clone was seen a few times. The J gene is TRBJ2-3, the V gene TRBV28, with TRBD1 identical over 7 bases. V lost 5 bases, J lost 1 base, and 3 bases stayed unmatched. CDR1 and CDR2 from the germline V gene are MDHEN and SYDVKM. The CDR3 is made up of 14 amino acids. CDR3 amino acids: CASSHGQGTDTQYF. The DNA for the CDR3 is TGTGCCAGCAGTCACGGACAGGGCACAGATACGCAGTATTTT. The entire variable domain, with the rest obtained from reference TRBV28 and TRBJ2-3, is as follows: DVKVTQSSRYLVKRTGEKVFLECVQDMDHENMFWYRQDPGLGLRLIYFSYDVKMKEKGDIPEGYSVSREKKERFSLILESASTNQTSMYLCASSHGQGTDTQYFGPGTRLTVL.

In DNA, the CDR3 is TGTGCCAGCAGCTTCGGACAGCCCCAAGAGACCCAGTACTTC. It codes for CASSFGQPQETQYF. The rearrangement joins TRBV7-9 to TRBJ2-5, with TRBD1 as a possible D gene (6 bases). The CDR3 extends over 14 amino acids. V was trimmed by 3 bases and J by 1 base, leaving 9 bases between them. Per germline, CDR1 SEHNR and CDR2 FQNEAQ (reference sequence).

J is TRBJ2-1 and V is TRBV5-1; D gene uncertain. Trimming cost V 4 bases and J 2 bases, with 16 bases left between them. Germline CDR1 reads SGHRS; CDR2 reads YFSETQ. The CDR3 spans 16 residues. DNA of the CDR3: TGCGCCAGCAGCGGATTTGGTGAGAGCGCCTACAATGAGCAGTTCTTC. Translation gives CASSGFGESAYNEQFF.